The T cell receptor beta chain under discussion was sequenced for a study of neurological immune-mediated disorders. V lost 9 bases, J lost 2 bases, and 16 bases lay in between. The CDR3 is made up of 14 amino acids. This clonotype has only a few counts. TCRdb re-called the 5' RACE reads through MiXCR, storing one row per CDR3 protein. The table includes approximately 74,000 distinct CDR3 sequences, 5.2% detected once. The chain links TRBV12-3 or TRBV12-4 to TRBJ1-2; D uncertain. The sequencing input was PBMCs. This receptor was taken from a man in his late teens or twenties with multiple sclerosis. Here the CDR3 reads CASTRSSENYGYTF. The CDR3 coding sequence is TGTGCCAGTACGCGCTCGTCGGAGAACTATGGCTACACCTTC.